This TCR beta chain was identified in a study of shared T cell receptors in the human thymus. CDR1 and CDR2 from the germline V gene are SGHNT and YYREEE (reference sequence). The CDR3 contains 14 residues. Here immunoSEQ multiplex PCR was the method, and the copy in TCRdb shows in-frame clones only, minus some. The sample lists about 540,000 clones, around 78% seen once, with about 0.013% in the top ten. The sample was also linked to a second study, of human thymus T cells. Turning to that study: Donors were healthy Finnish infants having corrective surgery for congenital heart defects.

The chain is built from TRBV5-4 and TRBJ2-5; 10 nucleotides line up with TRBD1. The DNA end is more similar to TRBJ2-7, so the J call may be wrong. Sequenced: thymocytes. The source is a boy in the first two years of life with a congenital heart defect. This CDR3 reads CATYRGQGDHEQYF. CDR3 DNA sequence: TGTGCCACATACCGCGGACAGGGGGATCACGAGCAGTACTTC.